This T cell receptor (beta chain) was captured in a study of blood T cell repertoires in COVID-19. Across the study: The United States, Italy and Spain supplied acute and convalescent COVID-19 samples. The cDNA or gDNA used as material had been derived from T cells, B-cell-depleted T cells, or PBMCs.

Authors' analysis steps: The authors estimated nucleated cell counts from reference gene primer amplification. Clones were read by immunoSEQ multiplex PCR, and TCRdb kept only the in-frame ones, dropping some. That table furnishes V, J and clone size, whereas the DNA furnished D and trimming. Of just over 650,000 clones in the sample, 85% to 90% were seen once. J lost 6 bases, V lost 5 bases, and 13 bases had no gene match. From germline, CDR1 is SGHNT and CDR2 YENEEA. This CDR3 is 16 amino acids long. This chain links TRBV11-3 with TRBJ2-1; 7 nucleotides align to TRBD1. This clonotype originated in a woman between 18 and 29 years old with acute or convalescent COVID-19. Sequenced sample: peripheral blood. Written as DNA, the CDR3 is TGTGCCAGCAGCGTCCGGACAGGACTCGTCCCCAATGAGCAGTTCTTC. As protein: CASSVRTGLVPNEQFF.